Below are 25 T cell receptor beta chains sequenced from a single sample in a study of identical twins. One entry per CDR3 protein, called by TCRdb with MiXCR from the 5' RACE reads. The sample includes around 680,000 distinct CDR3 sequences, 8.5% to 9.5% of them seen just once. The sample was also linked to a second study, of yellow fever vaccine responses in identical twins.

Specimen: PBMCs. Receptor source: a woman in her late teens or twenties in good health.

The table lists this clonotype with a few counts. The chain joins TRBV6-2 or TRBV6-3 to TRBJ2-1, with 8 positions matching TRBD2. The CDR3 sequence is 16 residues long. Germline CDR1 reads MNHEY; CDR2 reads SVGEGT. V was pared by 4 bases and J by 3 bases, with 8 bases of the junction left unmatched. The CDR3 reads CASSFDPGGSYNEQFF. The CDR3 DNA reads as TGTGCCAGCAGTTTCGATCCGGGGGGGAGCTACAATGAGCAGTTCTTC.

The chain uses TRBV20-1 and TRBJ2-1; the D is unclear. Per germline, CDR1 DFQATT and CDR2 SNEGSKA (reference sequence). The CDR3 is made up of 15 amino acids. With 6 bases removed from V and 1 base from J, the gap between germline ends came to 16 bases. CDR3 region: CSATAPTASYNEQFF. As DNA, the CDR3 is TGCAGTGCGACCGCCCCGACGGCTTCCTACAATGAGCAGTTCTTC.

This clonotype came up many times. The J gene is TRBJ2-2, the V gene TRBV29-1; maybe TRBD1 (6 bases). V lost 1 base, J lost 1 base, and 16 bases lay in between. This CDR3 has 17 residues. Germline V CDR1 and CDR2: SQVTM, ANQGSEA. The CDR3 bases are TGCAGCGTTGAAGGAGTGGGACAAGAACTGAACACCGGGGAGCTGTTTTTT. Translation: CSVEGVGQELNTGELFF.

The chain joins TRBV7-2 to TRBJ2-2, with 7 bases fitting TRBD2. The germline CDR1 and CDR2 sequences are SGHTA and FQGNSA. The CDR3 has 16 amino acids. V was clipped by 1 base and J by 6 bases; unmatched bases: 8. CDR3 loop: CASSLGGAGAAGELFF. The CDR3 DNA sequence: TGTGCCAGCAGCTTAGGGGGCGCGGGAGCCGCCGGGGAGCTGTTTTTT.

This clonotype was found a few times. CDR3 residues: CASSQEASGISYEQYF. The DNA of the CDR3 is TGCGCCAGCAGCCAAGAGGCTAGCGGGATCTCCTACGAGCAGTACTTC. The rearrangement joins TRBV4-3 to TRBJ2-7; 9 nucleotides line up with TRBD2. The germline gives CDR1 LGHNA, CDR2 YSLEER. The CDR3 runs 16 residues. V lost 0 bases and J lost 0; bases outside the gene matches: 3.

The chain combines TRBV4-3 with TRBJ2-7; D may be TRBD2 (5 bases). This CDR3 comprises 15 residues. Trimming took 0 bases from V and 5 from J, leaving 14 bases between them. In germline, CDR1 is LGHNA, CDR2 YSLEER. CDR3 sequence reads: CASSQDPTRGHEQYF. In nucleotides, the CDR3 is TGCGCCAGCAGCCAAGATCCCACTAGAGGGCACGAGCAGTACTTC.

The rearrangement joins TRBV30 to TRBJ2-5; 13 bases are a match to TRBD2. The V gene's germline CDR1 is GTSNPN and CDR2 SVGIG (reference sequence). The CDR3 is 17 amino acids. The junction had 9 bases not matched to a gene; V was cut back by 0 bases and J by 5 bases. CDR3 region: CAWSVLEGLAGVETQYF. In DNA form, the CDR3 reads TGTGCCTGGAGTGTTCTTGAAGGACTAGCGGGGGTTGAGACCCAGTACTTC.

The sample holds a few counts of this clonotype. The rearrangement links TRBV12-3 or TRBV12-4 to TRBJ2-3; TRBD1 matches at 11 bases. This CDR3 has 17 amino acids. With V trimmed by 4 bases and J by 0 bases, 6 bases remained unmatched. The CDR3 region has the DNA TGTGCCAGCAGTTCTCCGGGACAGGGGGAAAGCACAGATACGCAGTATTTT. It translates to CASSSPGQGESTDTQYF.

This clonotype was observed at least ten times. This chain links TRBV29-1 with TRBJ2-1, with D unresolved. Looked up from germline, CDR1 is SQVTM and CDR2 is ANQGSEA. Trimming shortened V by 4 bases and J by 12 bases, and 19 bases separated the two germline ends. CDR3 length equals 13 residues. The CDR3 protein is CSVGFSLSPGQFF. The CDR3 coding sequence is TGCAGCGTTGGGTTTAGCCTCTCTCCGGGGCAGTTCTTC.

This clonotype came up a few times. J is TRBJ2-3 and V is TRBV9, with 8 nucleotides matching TRBD1. This CDR3 comprises 15 residues. In germline, CDR1 is SGDLS, CDR2 YYNGEE. V lost 3 bases to trimming and J lost 0 bases; unmatched junction nucleotides: 3. The CDR3 here is CASSATGGSTDTQYF. The CDR3 DNA reads TGTGCCAGCAGCGCCACAGGGGGGAGCACAGATACGCAGTATTTT.

This clonotype was seen only a few times. The chain recombines TRBV6-1 with TRBJ2-1; 12 bases are a match to TRBD2. CDR3 size: 17 residues. V dropped 7 bases and J dropped 1; count of bases not matched to a gene: 8. The germline V gene encodes CDR1 MNHNS and CDR2 SASEGT. CDR3: CASILGLAGTSYNEQFF. As DNA, the CDR3 is TGTGCCAGCATCCTGGGACTAGCGGGTACTTCCTACAATGAGCAGTTCTTC.

The CDR3 reads CASRVDSSGANVLTF. CDR3 nucleotide sequence: TGTGCCAGCAGGGTCGACAGCTCTGGGGCCAACGTCCTGACTTTC. V usage is TRBV2 and J usage is TRBJ2-6; possibly TRBD1 for D (5 bases). V lost 6 bases, J lost 0 bases, and 9 bases lay in between. Germline V lookup: CDR1 SNHLY, CDR2 FYNNEI. The CDR3 totals 15 residues.

The chain links TRBV12-5 to TRBJ2-5; the D call may be TRBD1 or TRBD2 (5 bases each). V lost 4 bases and J 2 bases, leaving 14 bases between the germline ends. Germline lookup yields CDR1 LGHNT and CDR2 FRNRAP. The CDR3 sequence is 15 residues long. The CDR3, as DNA: TGTGCTAGTGGTTCCGGGACGGGGAAGCAAGAGACCCAGTACTTC. Translated, it gives CASGSGTGKQETQYF. The variable domain in full, with the rest retrieved from reference TRBV12-5 and TRBJ2-5, is DARVTQTPRHKVTEMGQEVTMRCQPILGHNTVFWYRQTMMQGLELLAYFRNRAPLDDSGMPKDRFSAEMPDATLATLKIQPSEPRDSAVYFCASGSGTGKQETQYFGPGTRLLVL.

Only a few counts were recorded for this clonotype. The J gene is TRBJ2-5, the V gene TRBV19; no definite D call. The V end was cut by 5 bases, the J end by 5 bases, with 15 bases between. The CDR3 spans 14 residues. The germline V gene has CDR1 LNHDA and CDR2 SQIVND (reference sequence). The CDR3: CASSVQGYGETQYF. The CDR3 nucleotides are TGTGCCAGTAGTGTTCAAGGGTATGGGGAGACCCAGTACTTC.

This clonotype was observed a handful of times. The genes are TRBV20-1 and TRBJ2-7; 8 positions match TRBD1. The CDR3 has 12 residues. Germline V lookup: CDR1 DFQATT, CDR2 SNEGSKA (reference sequence). CDR3 amino acids: CSAGQDTYEQYF. CDR3 DNA: TGCAGCGCGGGACAGGATACCTACGAGCAGTACTTC.

This clonotype has ten or more counts. This rearrangement joins TRBV12-3 or TRBV12-4 to TRBJ2-3; possible D gene TRBD1, 6 bases. There are 16 residues in the CDR3. The V end lost 4 bases, the J end lost 0 bases, and 14 bases lay between the germline ends. CDR3 bases: TGTGCCAGCAGTTCGTACAGGGACCTCAGCACAGATACGCAGTATTTT. As protein: CASSSYRDLSTDTQYF.

The chain employs TRBV5-1 and TRBJ2-1, with TRBD2 matching over 12 bases. Germline CDR1 and CDR2: SGHRS and YFSETQ. The CDR3 spans 17 residues. V lost 0 bases, J lost 8 bases, and 9 bases stayed unmatched. The CDR3 DNA follows: TGCGCCAGCAGCTTGGGAGCTAGCGGGGGGGCCGGTGATGAGCAGTTCTTC. Amino acids: CASSLGASGGAGDEQFF.

This chain links TRBV4-1 with TRBJ2-2; D remains ambiguous. Trimming left V 3 bases short and J 3 bases short, with 11 bases between. This CDR3 spans 15 amino acids. Germline V gene lookup returns CDR1 MGHRA and CDR2 YSYEKL. For the CDR3, the DNA is TGCGCCAGCAGCCACACGACTCTCGACACCGGGGAGCTGTTTTTT. The encoded protein is CASSHTTLDTGELFF.

This clonotype was observed a handful of times. J is TRBJ2-3 and V is TRBV11-1, with 14 bases that match TRBD2. V lost 5 bases and J lost 0; bases outside the gene matches: 13. The CDR3 sequence is 20 residues long. The germline V gene has CDR1 SGHAT and CDR2 FQDESV (reference sequence). This chain's CDR3 is CASSGSGTSGSRSSTDTQYF. For the CDR3, the DNA is TGTGCCAGCAGCGGATCCGGGACTAGCGGGAGTAGGTCTAGCACAGATACGCAGTATTTT.

This clonotype was seen a few times. The J gene is TRBJ2-7, the V gene TRBV18; 7 bases agree with TRBD2. The CDR3 has 17 amino acids. Germline V gives CDR1 KGHSH, CDR2 LQKENI. The ends lost 5 bases at V and 0 bases at J; junction bases unmatched: 13. In DNA, the CDR3 is TGTGCCAGCTCAACAACCCGAGCGGGGTTAGGCTCCTACGAGCAGTACTTC. Its protein product is CASSTTRAGLGSYEQYF.

This clonotype came up a few times. The chain carries TRBV3-1 and TRBJ2-7; TRBD1 aligns across 7 bases. Germline CDR1 LGHDT, CDR2 YNNKEL (reference sequence). J gave up 2 bases and V 4 bases, and 5 bases lay outside the gene matches. The CDR3 covers 14 residues. Here the CDR3 DNA reads TGTGCCAGCAGCCCGTGGGACAGCCCCTACGAGCAGTACTTC. This gives the protein CASSPWDSPYEQYF.

This clonotype was picked up many times. V is TRBV6-5 and J is TRBJ1-2; D uncertain. V lost 2 bases and J lost 2, with 6 bases in between. In germline, CDR1 is MNHEY, CDR2 SVGAGI. The CDR3 runs 13 residues. The CDR3 DNA follows: TGTGCCAGCAGTTACGGTGGGAACTATGGCTACACCTTC. Amino acids: CASSYGGNYGYTF.

This clonotype was seen only a few times. V is TRBV24-1 and J is TRBJ2-2; TRBD2 might be the D (5 bases). The germline CDR1 and CDR2 sequences are KGHDR and SFDVKD. V was clipped by 2 bases and J by 3 bases, with 15 bases between them. The CDR3 totals 17 residues. The CDR3 DNA sequence: TGTGCCACCAGTGATTCAACAAAGATACTAGACACCGGGGAGCTGTTTTTT. Translation gives CATSDSTKILDTGELFF.

This clonotype was recorded a few times. This chain links TRBV6-1 with TRBJ1-6; D is unresolved. The CDR3 covers 14 residues. V lost 4 bases, J lost 8 bases, and 12 bases lay in between. Per the germline V gene, CDR1 is MNHNS and CDR2 is SASEGT. This chain's CDR3 is CASSADTFYSPLHF. CDR3 coding DNA: TGTGCCAGCAGTGCTGACACGTTTTATTCACCCCTCCACTTT.

The chain recombines TRBV20-1 with TRBJ2-5; D may be TRBD1 or TRBD2 (5 bases each). CDR1 and CDR2 from the germline V gene are DFQATT and SNEGSKA (reference sequence). The CDR3 has 14 amino acids. V lost 0 bases and J 5 bases, leaving 13 bases between the germline ends. This CDR3 reads CSARDNYGGETQYF. The CDR3 DNA follows: TGCAGTGCTAGAGATAATTATGGGGGTGAGACCCAGTACTTC.